Sequencing of this TCR beta chain was carried out in a study of response to subunit inactivated influenza vaccine. This clonotype was counted only a few times. Its antigen is not identified. TCRdb redid the calling of the RT-PCR reads with MiXCR, one entry per CDR3 protein. The repertoire holds roughly 700,000 distinct CDR3 sequences, with 15% to 17% as singletons. V dropped 6 bases and J dropped 0 bases, with 13 bases sitting between them. The germline V gene encodes CDR1 MDHEN and CDR2 SYDVKM. CDR3 length equals 15 residues. Study outcomes and limitations: That few new T cells are recruited by each seasonal influenza vaccination was the authors' suggestion.

This chain uses TRBV28 with TRBJ2-3; D not resolved. This specimen consisted of PBMCs from blood, obtained 12 days after vaccination. This TCR was recovered from a man aged 45-65 years who received an inactivated influenza vaccine. The CDR3 coding sequence is TGTGCCAGCAGGTCCCCGGCAGTTAGCACAGATACGCAGTATTTT. This codes for CASRSPAVSTDTQYF.